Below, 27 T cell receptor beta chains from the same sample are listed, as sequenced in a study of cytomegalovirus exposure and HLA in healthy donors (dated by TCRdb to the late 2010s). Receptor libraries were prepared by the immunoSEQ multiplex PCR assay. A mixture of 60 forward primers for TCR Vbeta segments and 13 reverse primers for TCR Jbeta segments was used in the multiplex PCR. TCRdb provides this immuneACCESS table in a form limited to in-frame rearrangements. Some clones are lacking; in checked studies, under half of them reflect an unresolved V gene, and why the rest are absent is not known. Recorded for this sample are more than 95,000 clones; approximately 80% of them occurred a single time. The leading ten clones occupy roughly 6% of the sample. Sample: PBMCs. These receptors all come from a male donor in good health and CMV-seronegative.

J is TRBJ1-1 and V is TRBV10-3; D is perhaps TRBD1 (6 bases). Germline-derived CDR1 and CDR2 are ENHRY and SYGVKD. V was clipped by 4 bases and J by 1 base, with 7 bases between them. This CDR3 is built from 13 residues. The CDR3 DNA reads TGTGCCATCAGTGGACAGGCGAACACTGAAGCTTTCTTT. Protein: CAISGQANTEAFF.

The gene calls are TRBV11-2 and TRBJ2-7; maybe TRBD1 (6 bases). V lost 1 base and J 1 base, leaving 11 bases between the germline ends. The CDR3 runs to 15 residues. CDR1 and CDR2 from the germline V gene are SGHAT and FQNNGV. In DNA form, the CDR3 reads TGTGCCAGCAGCTTAGCTCCAGGGGTTTCCTACGAGCAGTACTTC. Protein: CASSLAPGVSYEQYF.

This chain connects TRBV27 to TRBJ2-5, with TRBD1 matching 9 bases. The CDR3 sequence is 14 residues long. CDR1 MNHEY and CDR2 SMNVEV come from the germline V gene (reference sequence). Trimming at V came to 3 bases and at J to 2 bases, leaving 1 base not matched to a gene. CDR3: CASSFGTGQETQYF. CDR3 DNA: TGTGCCAGCAGTTTTGGGACAGGGCAAGAGACCCAGTACTTC.

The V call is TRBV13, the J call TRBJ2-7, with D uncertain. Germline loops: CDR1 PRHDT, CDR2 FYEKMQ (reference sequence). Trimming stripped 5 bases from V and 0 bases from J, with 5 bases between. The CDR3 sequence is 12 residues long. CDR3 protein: CASSPSSYEQYF. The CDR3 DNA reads TGTGCCAGCAGCCCGAGCTCCTACGAGCAGTACTTC.

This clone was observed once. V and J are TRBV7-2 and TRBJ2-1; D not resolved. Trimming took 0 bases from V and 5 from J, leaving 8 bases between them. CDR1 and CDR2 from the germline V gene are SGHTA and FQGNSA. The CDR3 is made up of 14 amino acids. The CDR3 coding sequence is TGTGCCAGCAGCTTAGCACTACACAACAATGAGCAGTTCTTC. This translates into CASSLALHNNEQFF.

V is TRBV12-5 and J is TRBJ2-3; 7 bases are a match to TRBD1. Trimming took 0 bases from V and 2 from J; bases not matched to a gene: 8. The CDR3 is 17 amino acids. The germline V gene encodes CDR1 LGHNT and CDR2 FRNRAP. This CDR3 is CASGLVTTGVATDTQYF. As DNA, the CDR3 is TGTGCTAGTGGTTTGGTCACTACAGGGGTTGCCACAGATACGCAGTATTTT. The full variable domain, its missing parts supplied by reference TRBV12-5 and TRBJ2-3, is DARVTQTPRHKVTEMGQEVTMRCQPILGHNTVFWYRQTMMQGLELLAYFRNRAPLDDSGMPKDRFSAEMPDATLATLKIQPSEPRDSAVYFCASGLVTTGVATDTQYFGPGTRLTVL.

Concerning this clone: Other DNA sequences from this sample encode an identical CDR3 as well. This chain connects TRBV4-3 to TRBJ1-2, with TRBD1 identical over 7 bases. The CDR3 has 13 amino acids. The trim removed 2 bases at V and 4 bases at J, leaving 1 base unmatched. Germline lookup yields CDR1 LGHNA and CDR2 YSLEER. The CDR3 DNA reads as TGCGCCAGCAGCCAAACAGGGGTCTATGGCTACACCTTC. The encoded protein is CASSQTGVYGYTF.

The CDR3 region is CASSLAGINQPQHF. CDR3 bases: TGCGCCAGCAGCTTGGCAGGGATCAATCAGCCCCAGCATTTT. The J gene is TRBJ1-5, the V gene TRBV5-1; possibly TRBD1 for D (5 bases). Trimming left V 0 bases short and J 3 bases short, with 7 bases between. Germline values: CDR1 SGHRS, CDR2 YFSETQ. This CDR3 comprises 14 residues.

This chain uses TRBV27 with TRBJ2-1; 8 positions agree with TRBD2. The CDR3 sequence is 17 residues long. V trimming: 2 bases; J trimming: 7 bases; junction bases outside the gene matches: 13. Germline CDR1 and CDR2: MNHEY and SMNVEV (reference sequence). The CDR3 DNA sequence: TGTGCCAGCAGTTTAAGTTATCCTAGCGGGCGTGGGAATGAGCAGTTCTTC. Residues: CASSLSYPSGRGNEQFF.

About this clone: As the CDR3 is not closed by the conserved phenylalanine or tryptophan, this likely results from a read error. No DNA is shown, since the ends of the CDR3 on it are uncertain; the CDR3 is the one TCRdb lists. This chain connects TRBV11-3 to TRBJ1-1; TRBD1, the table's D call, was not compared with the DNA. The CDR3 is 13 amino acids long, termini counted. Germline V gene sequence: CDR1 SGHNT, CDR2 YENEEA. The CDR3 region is CASSYSYQGAAVI.

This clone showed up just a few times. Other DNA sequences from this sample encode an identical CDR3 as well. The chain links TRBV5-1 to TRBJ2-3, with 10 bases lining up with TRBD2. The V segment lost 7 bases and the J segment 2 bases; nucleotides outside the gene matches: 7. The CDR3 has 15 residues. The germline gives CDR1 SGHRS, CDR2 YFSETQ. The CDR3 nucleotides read TGCGCCAGCTCCCCCCTAGCGGGAGCCACAGATACGCAGTATTTT. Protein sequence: CASSPLAGATDTQYF.

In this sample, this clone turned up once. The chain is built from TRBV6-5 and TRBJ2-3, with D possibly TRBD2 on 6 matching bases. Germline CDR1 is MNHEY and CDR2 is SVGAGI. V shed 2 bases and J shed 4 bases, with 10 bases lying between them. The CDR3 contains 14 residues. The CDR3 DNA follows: TGTGCCAGCAGTTACGGGCGGGGTTCAGATACGCAGTATTTT. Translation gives CASSYGRGSDTQYF.

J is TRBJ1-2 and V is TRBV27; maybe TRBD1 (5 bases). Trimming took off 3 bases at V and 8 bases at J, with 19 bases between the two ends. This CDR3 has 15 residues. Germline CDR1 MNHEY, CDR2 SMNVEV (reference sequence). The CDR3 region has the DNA TGTGCCAGCAGTTTCAGGAGGGGCGCAGGTGGGGGCTACACCTTC. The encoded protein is CASSFRRGAGGGYTF.

In DNA, the CDR3 is TGTGCCAGTAGGCCAGGACTAGCGGGAGTTTGGGATACGCAGTATTTT. It yields the protein CASRPGLAGVWDTQYF. This chain joins TRBV19 and TRBJ2-3, with 13 bases that match TRBD2. The V and J ends lost 6 bases and 6 bases, in that order; junction bases with no gene match: 9. In germline, CDR1 is LNHDA, CDR2 SQIVND (reference sequence). The CDR3 contains 16 residues.

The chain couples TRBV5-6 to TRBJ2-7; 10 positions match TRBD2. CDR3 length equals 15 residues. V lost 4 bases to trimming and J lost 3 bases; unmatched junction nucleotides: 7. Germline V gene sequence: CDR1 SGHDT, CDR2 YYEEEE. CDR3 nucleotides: TGTGCCAGCAGCGGGGGGGGGACTAGCGTCTACGAGCAGTACTTC. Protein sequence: CASSGGGTSVYEQYF.

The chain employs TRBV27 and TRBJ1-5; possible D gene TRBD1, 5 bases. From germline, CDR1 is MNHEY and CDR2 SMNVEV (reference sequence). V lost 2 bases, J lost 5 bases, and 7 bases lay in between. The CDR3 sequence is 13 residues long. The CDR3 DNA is TGTGCCAGCAGTTTACTAGGGGATCAGCCCCAGCATTTT. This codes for CASSLLGDQPQHF.

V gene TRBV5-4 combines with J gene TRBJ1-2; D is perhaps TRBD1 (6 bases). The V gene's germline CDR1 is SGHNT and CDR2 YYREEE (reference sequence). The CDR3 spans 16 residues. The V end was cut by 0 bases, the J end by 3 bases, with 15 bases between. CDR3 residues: CASSLASTGSHYGYTF. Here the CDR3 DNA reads TGTGCCAGCAGCTTGGCGTCAACAGGGAGTCACTATGGCTACACCTTC. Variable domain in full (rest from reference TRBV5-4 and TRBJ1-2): ETGVTQSPTHLIKTRGQQVTLRCSSQSGHNTVSWYQQALGQGPQFIFQYYREEENGRGNFPPRFSGLQFPNYSSELNVNALELDDSALYLCASSLASTGSHYGYTFGSGTRLTVV.

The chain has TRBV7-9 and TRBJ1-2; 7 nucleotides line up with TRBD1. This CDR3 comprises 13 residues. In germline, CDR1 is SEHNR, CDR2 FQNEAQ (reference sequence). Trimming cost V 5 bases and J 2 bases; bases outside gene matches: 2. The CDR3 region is CASSTTGNYGYTF. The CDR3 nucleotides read TGTGCCAGCAGCACGACAGGGAACTATGGCTACACCTTC.

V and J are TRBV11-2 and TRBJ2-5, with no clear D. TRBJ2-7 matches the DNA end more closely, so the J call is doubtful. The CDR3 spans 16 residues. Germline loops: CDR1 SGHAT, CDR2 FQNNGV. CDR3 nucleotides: TGTGCCAGCAGCTTAGAGGGCCCCACGTACTCCTACGAGCAGTACTTC. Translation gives CASSLEGPTYSYEQYF.

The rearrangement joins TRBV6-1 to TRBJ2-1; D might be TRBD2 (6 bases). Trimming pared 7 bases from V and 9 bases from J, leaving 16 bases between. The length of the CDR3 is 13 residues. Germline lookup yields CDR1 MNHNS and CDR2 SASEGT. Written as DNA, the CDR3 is TGTGCCAGCATTCAAAGCGGGCACGGTGAGCAGTTCTTC. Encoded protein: CASIQSGHGEQFF.

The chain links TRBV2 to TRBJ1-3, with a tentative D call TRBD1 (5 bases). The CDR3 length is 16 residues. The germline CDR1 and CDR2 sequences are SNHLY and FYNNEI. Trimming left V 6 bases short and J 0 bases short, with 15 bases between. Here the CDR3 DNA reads TGTGCCAGCAGGCGGGGACGGAATTACTCTGGAAACACCATATATTTT. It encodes CASRRGRNYSGNTIYF. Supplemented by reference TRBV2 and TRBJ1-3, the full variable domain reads EPEVTQTPSHQVTQMGQEVILRCVPISNHLYFYWYRQILGQKVEFLVSFYNNEISEKSEIFDDQFSVERPDGSNFTLKIRSTKLEDSAMYFCASRRGRNYSGNTIYFGEGSWLTVV.

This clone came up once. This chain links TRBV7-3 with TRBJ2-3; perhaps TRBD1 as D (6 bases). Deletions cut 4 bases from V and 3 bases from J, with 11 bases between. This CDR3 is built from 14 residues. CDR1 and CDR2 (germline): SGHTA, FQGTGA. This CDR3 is CASSSLGQTDTQYF. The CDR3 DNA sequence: TGTGCCAGCAGCTCCCTCGGACAGACAGATACGCAGTATTTT.

The CDR3 protein is CASSQAYGGHTGELFF. CDR3 sequence (DNA): TGTGCCAGCAGCCAAGCTTACGGGGGTCACACCGGGGAGCTGTTTTTT. The chain uses TRBV4-2 and TRBJ2-2, with D tentatively TRBD2 (6 bases). Germline CDR1 reads LGHNA; CDR2 reads YNFKEQ. CDR3 length: 16 amino acids. V lost 1 base and J 3 bases, leaving 12 bases between the germline ends.

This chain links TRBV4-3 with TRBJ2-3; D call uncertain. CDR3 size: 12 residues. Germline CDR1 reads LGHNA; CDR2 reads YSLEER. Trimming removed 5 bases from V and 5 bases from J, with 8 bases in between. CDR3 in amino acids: CASSSTGDTQYF. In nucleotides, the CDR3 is TGCGCCAGCAGCTCGACGGGAGATACGCAGTATTTT.

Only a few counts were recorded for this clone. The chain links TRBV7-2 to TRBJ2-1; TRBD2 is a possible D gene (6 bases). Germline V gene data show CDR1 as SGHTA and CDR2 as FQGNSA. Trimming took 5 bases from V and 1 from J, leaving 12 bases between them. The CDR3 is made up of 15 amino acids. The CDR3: CASSLSGQSYNEQFF. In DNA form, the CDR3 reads TGTGCCAGCAGCCTCAGCGGGCAGTCCTACAATGAGCAGTTCTTC.

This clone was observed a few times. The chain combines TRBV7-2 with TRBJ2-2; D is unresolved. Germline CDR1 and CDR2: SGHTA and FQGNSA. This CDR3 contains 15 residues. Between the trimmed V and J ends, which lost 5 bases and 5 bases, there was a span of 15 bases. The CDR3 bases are TGTGCCAGCAGCCCCACCCCCGTGCGTACCGGGGAGCTGTTTTTT. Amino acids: CASSPTPVRTGELFF.

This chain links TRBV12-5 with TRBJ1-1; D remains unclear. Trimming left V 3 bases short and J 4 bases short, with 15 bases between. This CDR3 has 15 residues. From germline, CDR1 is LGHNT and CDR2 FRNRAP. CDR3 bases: TGTGCTAGTGGTTTCTCGACGGGAGGATCCACTGAAGCTTTCTTT. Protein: CASGFSTGGSTEAFF.